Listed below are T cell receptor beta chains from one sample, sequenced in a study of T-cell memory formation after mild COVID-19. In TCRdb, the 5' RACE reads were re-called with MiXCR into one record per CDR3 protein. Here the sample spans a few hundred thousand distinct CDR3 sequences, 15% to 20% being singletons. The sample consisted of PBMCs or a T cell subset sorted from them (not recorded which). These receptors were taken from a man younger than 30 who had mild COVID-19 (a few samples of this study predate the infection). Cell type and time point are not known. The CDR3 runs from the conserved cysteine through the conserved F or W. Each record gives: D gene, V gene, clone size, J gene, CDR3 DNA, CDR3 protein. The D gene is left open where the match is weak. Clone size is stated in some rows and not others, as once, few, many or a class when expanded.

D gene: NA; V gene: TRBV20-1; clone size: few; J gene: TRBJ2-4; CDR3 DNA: TGCAGTGCTAGAGACTCCCAGGGGCCGTTGATTAGGTTC; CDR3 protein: CSARDSQGPLIRF
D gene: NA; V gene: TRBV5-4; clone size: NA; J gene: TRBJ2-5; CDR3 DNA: TGTGCCAGCGCGCCAGACAGAGTCAGTCGAGAGACCCAGTACTTC; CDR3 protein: CASAPDRVSRETQYF
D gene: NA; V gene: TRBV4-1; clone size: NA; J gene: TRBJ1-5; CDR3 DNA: TGCGCCAGCAGCCGAGTCGGCGTAGGTTCGAGCAATCAGCCCCAGCATTTT; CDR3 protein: CASSRVGVGSSNQPQHF
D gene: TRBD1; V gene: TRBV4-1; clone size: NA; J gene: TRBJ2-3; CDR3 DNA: TGCGCCAGCAGCCAAGAGGGCCAGGGGGCCAGTTCGCAGTATTTT; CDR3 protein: CASSQEGQGASSQYF
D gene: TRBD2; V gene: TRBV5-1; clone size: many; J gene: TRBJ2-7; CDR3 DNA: TGCGCCAGCAGCTTTACGGGACTACGAAGCTACGAGCAGTACTTC; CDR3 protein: CASSFTGLRSYEQYF
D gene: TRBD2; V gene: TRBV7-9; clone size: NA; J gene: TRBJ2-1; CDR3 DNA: TGTGCCAGCAGCCTGGATCAGCGGGGGGGTTACAATGAGCAGTTCTTC; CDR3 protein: CASSLDQRGGYNEQFF
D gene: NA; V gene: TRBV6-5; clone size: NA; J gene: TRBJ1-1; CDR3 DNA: TGTGCCAGCAGTTACACTCTGAATCTTGAAGCTTTCTTT; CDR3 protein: CASSYTLNLEAFF
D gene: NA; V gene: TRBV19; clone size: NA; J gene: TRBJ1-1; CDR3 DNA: TGTGCCAGTAGTATCTTCGGGGACATTAAGCCGAACACTGAAGCTTTCTTT; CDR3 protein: CASSIFGDIKPNTEAFF
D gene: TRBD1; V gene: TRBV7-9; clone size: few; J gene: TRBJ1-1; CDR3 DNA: TGTGCCAGCAGCGCATACAGGGGAGGCATGAACACTGAAGCTTTCTTT; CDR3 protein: CASSAYRGGMNTEAFF
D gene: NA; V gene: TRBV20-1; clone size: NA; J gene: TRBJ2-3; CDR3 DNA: TGCAGTGCTGCGCTAAGAGGCGGGAGCACAGATACGCAGTATTTT; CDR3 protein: CSAALRGGSTDTQYF
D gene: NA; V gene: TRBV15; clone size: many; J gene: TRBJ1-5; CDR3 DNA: TGTGCCACCAGCAGAAACGTAAGGCAGGCCCAGCATTTT; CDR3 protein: CATSRNVRQAQHF
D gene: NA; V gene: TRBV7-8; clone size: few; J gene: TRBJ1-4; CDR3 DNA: TGTGCCAGCAGCTTGGGCCTCTGGAACGAAAAACTGTTTTTT; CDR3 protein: CASSLGLWNEKLFF
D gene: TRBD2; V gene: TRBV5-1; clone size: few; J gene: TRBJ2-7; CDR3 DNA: TGCGCCAGCAGCCAGGGACTAGCGGGGCCGCAGCACTTC; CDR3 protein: CASSQGLAGPQHF
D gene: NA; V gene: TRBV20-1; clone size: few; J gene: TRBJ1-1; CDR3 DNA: TGCAGTGCTCCCGAGAACACTGAAGCTTTCTTT; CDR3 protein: CSAPENTEAFF
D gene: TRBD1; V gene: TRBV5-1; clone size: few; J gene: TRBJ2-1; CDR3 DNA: TGCGCCAGCGGGCTGGACAGGATCGACAATGAGCAGTTCTTC; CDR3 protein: CASGLDRIDNEQFF
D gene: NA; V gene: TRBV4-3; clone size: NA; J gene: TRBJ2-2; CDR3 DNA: TGCGCCAGCAGCCAAGAAGGAGGGCGCGGCGGGGAGCTGTTTTTT; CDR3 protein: CASSQEGGRGGELFF
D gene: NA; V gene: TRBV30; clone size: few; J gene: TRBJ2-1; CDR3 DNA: TGTGCCTGGGCGACTAGGGGCCGCTACAATGAGCAGTTCTTC; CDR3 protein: CAWATRGRYNEQFF
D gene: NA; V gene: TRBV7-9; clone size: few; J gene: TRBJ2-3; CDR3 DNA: TGTGCCAGCAGCTCCTGGGCCGAGAGCACAGATACGCAGTATTTT; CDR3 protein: CASSSWAESTDTQYF
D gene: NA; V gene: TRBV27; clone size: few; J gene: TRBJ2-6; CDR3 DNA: TGTGCCAGTCGATCGGAGGGAGGGGCCAACGTCCTGACTTTC; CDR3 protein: CASRSEGGANVLTF
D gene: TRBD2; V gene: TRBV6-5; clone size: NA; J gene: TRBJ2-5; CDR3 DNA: TGTGCCAGCAGTTACTCGACTAGCGGGCAAGAGACCCAGTACTTC; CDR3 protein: CASSYSTSGQETQYF
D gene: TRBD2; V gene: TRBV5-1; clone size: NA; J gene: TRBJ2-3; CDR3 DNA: TGCGCCAGCAATTCCGGGACTAGCGGGGGAGTAGATACGCAGTATTTT; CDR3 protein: CASNSGTSGGVDTQYF
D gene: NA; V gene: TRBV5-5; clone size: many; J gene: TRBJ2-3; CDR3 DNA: TGTGCCAGCAGCCGTTCTCTGGGGCCAGATACGCAGTATTTT; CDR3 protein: CASSRSLGPDTQYF
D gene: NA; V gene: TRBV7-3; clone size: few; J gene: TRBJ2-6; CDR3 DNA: TGTGCCAGCAGCTCCGAGGGCTTTGCTGGGGCCAACGTCCTGACTTTC; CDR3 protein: CASSSEGFAGANVLTF
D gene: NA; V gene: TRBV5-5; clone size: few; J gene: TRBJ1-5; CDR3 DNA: TGTGCCAGCAGCTTGTTTCCACTTAGCAATCAGCCCCAGCATTTT; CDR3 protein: CASSLFPLSNQPQHF
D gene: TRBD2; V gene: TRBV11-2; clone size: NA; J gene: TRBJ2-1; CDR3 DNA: TGTGCCAGCAAGGGGGTAGCGGGGGGACTCTACAATGAGCAGTTCTTC; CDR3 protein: CASKGVAGGLYNEQFF
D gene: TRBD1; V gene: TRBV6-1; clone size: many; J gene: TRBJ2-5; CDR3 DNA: TGTGCCAGCAGAGGGGACAGCCAAGAGACCCAGTACTTC; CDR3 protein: CASRGDSQETQYF
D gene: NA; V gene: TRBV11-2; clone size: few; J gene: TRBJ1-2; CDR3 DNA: TGTGCCAGCAGCTTGGCCCCGGCAGAGCATGGCTACACCTTC; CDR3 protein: CASSLAPAEHGYTF
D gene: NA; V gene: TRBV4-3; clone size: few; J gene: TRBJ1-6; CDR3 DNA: TGCGCCAGCAGCCAAGCAAGTTTTGGGTCACCCCTCCACTTT; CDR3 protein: CASSQASFGSPLHF
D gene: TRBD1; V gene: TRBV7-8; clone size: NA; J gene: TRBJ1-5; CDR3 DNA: TGTGCCAGCAGCCCCCTTAAACCGGGACAGGGTTATAAAAATCAGCCCCAGCATTTT; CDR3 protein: CASSPLKPGQGYKNQPQHF
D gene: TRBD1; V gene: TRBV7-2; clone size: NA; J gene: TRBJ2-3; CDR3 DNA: TGTGCCAGCAGACCCGAACCGGGACAGGGTGGAGATACGCAGTATTTT; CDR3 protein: CASRPEPGQGGDTQYF
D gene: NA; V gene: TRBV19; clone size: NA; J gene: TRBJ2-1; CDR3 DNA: TGTGCCAGTAGTATAGATCGAGGAGAGTACAATGAGCAGTTCTTC; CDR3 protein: CASSIDRGEYNEQFF
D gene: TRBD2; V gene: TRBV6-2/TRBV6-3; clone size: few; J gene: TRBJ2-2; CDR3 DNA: TGTGCCAGCAGTTACTCGGCGGGGGGGGCGAACACCGGGGAGCTGTTTTTT; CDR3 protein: CASSYSAGGANTGELFF
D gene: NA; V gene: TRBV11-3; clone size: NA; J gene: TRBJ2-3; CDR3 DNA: TGTGCCAGCAGCTTAGGGGAAACTCCATGGGTGGAGCAGTATTTT; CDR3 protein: CASSLGETPWVEQYF
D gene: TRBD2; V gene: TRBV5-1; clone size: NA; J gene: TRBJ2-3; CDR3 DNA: TGCGCCAGCAGTACAGCGGGGGGGTTGGGTAATACGCAGTATTTT; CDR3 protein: CASSTAGGLGNTQYF
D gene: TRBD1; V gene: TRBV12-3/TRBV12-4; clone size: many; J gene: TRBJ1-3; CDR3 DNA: TGTGCCAGCAGTACCGGACAGGGCCCGTACGCTGGAAACACCATATATTTT; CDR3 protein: CASSTGQGPYAGNTIYF
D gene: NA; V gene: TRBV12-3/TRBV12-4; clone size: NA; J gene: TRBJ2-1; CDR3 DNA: TGTGCCATATCGACGGGGACCTCCTACAATGAGCAGTTCTTC; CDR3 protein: CAISTGTSYNEQFF
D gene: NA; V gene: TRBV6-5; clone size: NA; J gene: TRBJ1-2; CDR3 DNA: TGTGCCATCAAAGCGGACAGTACTAACTATGGCTACACCTTC; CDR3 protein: CAIKADSTNYGYTF
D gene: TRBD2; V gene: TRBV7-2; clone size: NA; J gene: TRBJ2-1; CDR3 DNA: TGTGCCAGCAGCTTCCGGACTAGCGGGGGGCCGGCTTACAATGAGCAGTTCTTC; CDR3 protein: CASSFRTSGGPAYNEQFF
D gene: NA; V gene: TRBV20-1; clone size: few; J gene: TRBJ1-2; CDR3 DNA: TGCAGTGCTAGAGAGCGGGGAACGCTCTATGGCTACACCTTC; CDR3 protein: CSARERGTLYGYTF
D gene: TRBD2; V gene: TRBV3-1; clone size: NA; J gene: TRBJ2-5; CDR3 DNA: TGTGCCAGCAGCCAGACTAGCGGGGCGCAAGAGACCCAGTACTTC; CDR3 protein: CASSQTSGAQETQYF
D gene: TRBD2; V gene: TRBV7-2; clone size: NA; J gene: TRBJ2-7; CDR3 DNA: TGTGCCAGCAGCTTCCTGCGCGGGGGTTCCTACGAGCAGTACTTC; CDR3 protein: CASSFLRGGSYEQYF
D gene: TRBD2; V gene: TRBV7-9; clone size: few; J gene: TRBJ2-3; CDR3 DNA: TGTGCCAGCAGCCAGCCTTGGGCGGGGGGGCTAGTGGGCACAGATACGCAGTATTTT; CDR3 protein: CASSQPWAGGLVGTDTQYF
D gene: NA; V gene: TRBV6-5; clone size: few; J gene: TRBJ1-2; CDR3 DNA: TGTGCCAGCAGTCCCCAGGGTTTCAATGGCTACACCTTC; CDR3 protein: CASSPQGFNGYTF
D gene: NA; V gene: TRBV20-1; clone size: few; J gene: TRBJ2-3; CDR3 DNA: TGCAGTGCTAGGGGGGTTGCTAGCACAGATACGCAGTATTTT; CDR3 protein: CSARGVASTDTQYF
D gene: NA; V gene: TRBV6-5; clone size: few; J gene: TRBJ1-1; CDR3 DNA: TGTGCCAGCAGTTACGGGAGCACTGAAGCTTTCTTT; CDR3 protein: CASSYGSTEAFF
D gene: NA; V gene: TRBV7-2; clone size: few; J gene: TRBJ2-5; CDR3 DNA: TGTGCCAGCAGCTTCATCTGGGACGGGACCCAGTACTTC; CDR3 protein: CASSFIWDGTQYF
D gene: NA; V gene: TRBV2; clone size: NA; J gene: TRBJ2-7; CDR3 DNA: TGTGCCAGCAGTGGATGGACAGCCTACTACGAGCAGTACTTC; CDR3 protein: CASSGWTAYYEQYF
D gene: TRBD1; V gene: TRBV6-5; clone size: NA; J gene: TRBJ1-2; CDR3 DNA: TGTGCCAGCAGTTACCGAGGGACAGGGGGTGGTTTTAACTATGGCTACACCTTC; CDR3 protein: CASSYRGTGGGFNYGYTF
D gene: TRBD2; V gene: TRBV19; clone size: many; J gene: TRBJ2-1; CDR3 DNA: TGTGCCAGTAGTATCGGACTAGGACGCTCCTACAATGAGCAGTTCTTC; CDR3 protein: CASSIGLGRSYNEQFF
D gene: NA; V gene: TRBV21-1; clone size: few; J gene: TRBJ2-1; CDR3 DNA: TGTGCCAGCAGCAAAGCGCTTCCCTGGGGGGGTAATGAGCAGTTCTTC; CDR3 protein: CASSKALPWGGNEQFF
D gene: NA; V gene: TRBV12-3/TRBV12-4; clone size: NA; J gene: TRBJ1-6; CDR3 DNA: TGTGCCAGCAGTTTTGCGAGGGGAAATTCACCCCTCCACTTT; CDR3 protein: CASSFARGNSPLHF
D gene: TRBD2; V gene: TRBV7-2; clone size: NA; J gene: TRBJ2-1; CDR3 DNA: TGTGCCAGCAGGTGGAACGGGGGGGCCTTTGGCAATGAGCAGTTCTTC; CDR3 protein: CASRWNGGAFGNEQFF
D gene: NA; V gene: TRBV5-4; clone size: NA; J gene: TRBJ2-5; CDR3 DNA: TGTGCCAGCAGCTGGGACCCGGAGACCCAGTACTTC; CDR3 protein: CASSWDPETQYF
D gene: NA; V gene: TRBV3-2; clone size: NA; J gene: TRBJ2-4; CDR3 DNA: TGTGCCAGCAGCCAAGTCCGGGACAGGGCGAACATTCAGTACTTC; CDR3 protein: CASSQVRDRANIQYF
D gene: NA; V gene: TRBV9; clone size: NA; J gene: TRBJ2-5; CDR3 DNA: TGTGCCAGCAGCGCCCGGGGATATGGCCAGCAAGAGACCCAGTACTTC; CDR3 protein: CASSARGYGQQETQYF
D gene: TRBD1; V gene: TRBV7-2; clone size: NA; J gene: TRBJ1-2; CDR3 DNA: TGTGCCAGCAGCTCCACCAGGACAGGGGTGGGCTACACCTTC; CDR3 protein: CASSSTRTGVGYTF
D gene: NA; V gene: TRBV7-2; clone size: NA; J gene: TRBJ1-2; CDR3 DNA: TGTGCCAGCAGCTTAGAGACTCGACGTGGTGGCTACACCTTC; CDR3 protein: CASSLETRRGGYTF
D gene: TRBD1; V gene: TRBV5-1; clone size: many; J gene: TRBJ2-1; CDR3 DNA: TGCGCCAGCAGCTCGGGGACAGTTTACAATGAGCAGTTCTTC; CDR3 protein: CASSSGTVYNEQFF
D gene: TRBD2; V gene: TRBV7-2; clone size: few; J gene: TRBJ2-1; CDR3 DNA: TGTGCCAGCAGCTGGGTCACTAGCGGGGGAAATGAGCAGTTCTTC; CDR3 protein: CASSWVTSGGNEQFF